Presented here are 28 T cell receptor beta chains from one specimen sequenced in a study of cytomegalovirus exposure and HLA in healthy donors. The study ran its PCR with 60 Vbeta and 13 Jbeta primers. The protocol was immunoSEQ multiplex PCR, while the TCRdb copy is restricted to in-frame clones and leaves out a portion. The sample has 150,000 to 200,000 clones; roughly 73% are singletons. Specimen: PBMCs. These receptors were collected from a man younger than 35 in good health and CMV-seropositive.

This chain uses TRBV7-6 with TRBJ2-3, with 7 bases identical to TRBD2. This CDR3 is built from 13 residues. The junction had 2 bases not matched to a gene; V was cut back by 5 bases and J by 3 bases. Germline assignment: CDR1 SGHVS and CDR2 FNYEAQ. The CDR3: CASSRGGTDTQYF. The CDR3 DNA follows: TGTGCCAGCAGCCGGGGAGGGACAGATACGCAGTATTTT.

The V and J genes are TRBV6-6 and TRBJ2-7; TRBD1 agrees at 10 bases. The CDR3 covers 14 residues. Germline V gene sequence: CDR1 MNHNY, CDR2 SVGAGI (reference sequence). J gave up 3 bases and V 5 bases, and 4 bases lay outside the gene matches. The CDR3 here is CASSMGQGNYEQYF. CDR3 in DNA: TGTGCCAGCAGTATGGGACAGGGGAACTACGAGCAGTACTTC.

The chain is built from TRBV18 and TRBJ1-1; the match to TRBD1 covers 8 bases. Germline V gene sequence: CDR1 KGHSH, CDR2 LQKENI. The CDR3 is 15 amino acids. V gave up 4 bases and J gave up 7 bases; unmatched junction bases: 11. The CDR3 DNA is TGTGCCAGCTCACAGGGGACAGGCCGTTTGGGTGAAGCTTTCTTT. This translates into CASSQGTGRLGEAFF.

The rearrangement uses TRBV7-8 and TRBJ2-1; 7 positions agree with TRBD2. The J segment lost 0 bases and the V segment lost 1 base, leaving 3 bases of the junction unmatched. Looked up from germline, CDR1 is SGHVS and CDR2 is FQNEAQ. The CDR3 runs 16 residues. Written as DNA, the CDR3 is TGTGCCAGCAGCTTAGGTGGGAGGGGCTCCTACAATGAGCAGTTCTTC. It encodes CASSLGGRGSYNEQFF.

The chain combines TRBV11-2 with TRBJ2-1; D not certain. The germline V and J ends were trimmed by 0 bases and 10 bases, with 22 bases remaining between them. Germline V gene lookup returns CDR1 SGHAT and CDR2 FQNNGV. The CDR3 covers 17 residues. The CDR3 sequence is CASSLEGRTNLREEQFF. The CDR3, as DNA: TGTGCCAGCAGCTTAGAAGGTCGAACTAACCTACGTGAGGAGCAGTTCTTC.

In this sample, this clone turned up a few times. The J gene is TRBJ2-1, the V gene TRBV5-6, with 9 bases identical to TRBD2. Germline trimming cut 0 bases from V and 5 bases from J; bases unmatched to any gene: 9. The CDR3 is 17 residues long. From germline, CDR1 is SGHDT and CDR2 YYEEEE. The DNA for the CDR3 is TGTGCCAGCAGCTTGGAATCAGGACTAGCGAGTCACAATGAGCAGTTCTTC. This codes for CASSLESGLASHNEQFF.

The chain uses TRBV7-9 and TRBJ1-2, with TRBD1 as a possible D gene (5 bases). The CDR3 is 11 amino acids. Trimming took 3 bases from V and 11 from J, leaving 10 bases between them. Germline CDR1 SEHNR, CDR2 FQNEAQ (reference sequence). In nucleotides, the CDR3 is TGTGCCAGCAGCTTGACAGAAACTTACACCTTC. Translation: CASSLTETYTF.

This clone has only a few counts. The V gene is TRBV5-4, the J gene TRBJ2-1; the D gene is possibly TRBD2 (5 bases). Germline V CDR1 and CDR2: SGHNT, YYREEE (reference sequence). V lost 2 bases and J lost 7, with 13 bases in between. The CDR3 consists of 14 residues. The CDR3 spells CASSFGRGGNEQFF. For the CDR3, the DNA is TGTGCCAGCAGCTTCGGCCGGGGTGGTAATGAGCAGTTCTTC. The variable domain in full, completed from reference TRBV5-4 and TRBJ2-1, reads ETGVTQSPTHLIKTRGQQVTLRCSSQSGHNTVSWYQQALGQGPQFIFQYYREEENGRGNFPPRFSGLQFPNYSSELNVNALELDDSALYLCASSFGRGGNEQFFGPGTRLTVL.

The CDR3 DNA reads TGTGCCAGCAGCTTAGACAGGAATCAGCCCCAGCATTTT. Amino acids: CASSLDRNQPQHF. The rearrangement links TRBV7-6 to TRBJ1-5, with a weak D call TRBD1 (5 bases). Germline V gene lookup returns CDR1 SGHVS and CDR2 FNYEAQ. This CDR3 contains 13 residues. Between the trimmed V and J ends, which lost 1 base and 4 bases, there was a span of 5 bases.

The chain uses TRBV7-8 and TRBJ2-7, with TRBD2 identical over 10 bases. The CDR3 contains 14 residues. V shed 5 bases, J shed 7 bases, and the junction held 8 bases outside the gene matches. Germline V lookup: CDR1 SGHVS, CDR2 FQNEAQ. Here the CDR3 DNA reads TGTGCCAGCAGCCTGAGCGGGAGGGCCGGAGAGCAGTACTTC. Its protein product is CASSLSGRAGEQYF.

This chain links TRBV14 with TRBJ1-1; 7 bases fit TRBD1. V was clipped by 4 bases and J by 5 bases; unmatched bases: 13. CDR3 length equals 16 residues. Germline CDR1 SGHDN, CDR2 FVKESK. The CDR3 sequence is CASSRFGQAKGTEAFF. The CDR3 DNA follows: TGTGCCAGCAGCCGATTCGGACAGGCAAAAGGGACTGAAGCTTTCTTT.

On this clone: A junction end diverges from the germline sequence, so it may reflect a read error. The gene calls are TRBV28 and TRBJ1-2; no reliable D call. The length of the CDR3 is 14 residues. CDR1 and CDR2 from the germline V gene are MDHEN and SYDVKM. This chain's CDR3 is CVSTWTDWTIGYTF. The CDR3 DNA is TGTGTCAGCACCTGGACCGACTGGACTATTGGCTACACCTTC.

The chain joins TRBV5-4 to TRBJ2-5; 8 bases map to TRBD1. The CDR3 totals 14 residues. Germline trimming cut 3 bases from V and 5 bases from J; bases unmatched to any gene: 6. Germline assignment: CDR1 SGHNT and CDR2 YYREEE (reference sequence). The CDR3 coding sequence is TGTGCCAGCAGCTCCGGGACAGGTCTGGAGACCCAGTACTTC. Its protein product is CASSSGTGLETQYF.

This clone was observed a handful of times. This chain joins TRBV21-1 and TRBJ2-7; TRBD2, the table's D call, was not compared with the DNA. TRBV21-1 is labeled a pseudogene. This CDR3 contains 12 residues. The DNA of the CDR3 is TGTGCCGGCGGGACGGAGTTATACGAGCAGTACTTC. This sequence encodes CAGGTELYEQYF.

The V gene is TRBV7-9, the J gene TRBJ2-1; 9 bases map to TRBD1. Germline V lookup: CDR1 SEHNR, CDR2 FQNEAQ (reference sequence). There are 17 residues in the CDR3. V dropped 1 base and J dropped 4; count of bases not matched to a gene: 8. CDR3 in amino acids: CASSLGIGTGLYNEQFF. The DNA for the CDR3 is TGTGCCAGCAGCTTAGGAATCGGGACAGGGTTGTACAATGAGCAGTTCTTC.

The V call is TRBV7-9, the J call TRBJ1-1, with TRBD1 identical over 11 bases. The germline CDR1 and CDR2 sequences are SEHNR and FQNEAQ (reference sequence). Trimming took 5 bases from V and 4 from J; bases not matched to a gene: 6. This CDR3 comprises 15 residues. As DNA, the CDR3 is TGTGCCAGCAGCCCGAGAGGGACAGGGGGCACTGAAGCTTTCTTT. Translated, it gives CASSPRGTGGTEAFF.

The chain employs TRBV5-1 and TRBJ2-7, with no clear D. This CDR3 is 16 amino acids long. Deletions cut 7 bases from V and 5 bases from J, with 25 bases between. Germline V lookup: CDR1 SGHRS, CDR2 YFSETQ. The CDR3 reads CASFRSSSTVLDEQYF. The CDR3 bases are TGCGCCAGCTTTAGGAGTTCCTCCACCGTTCTCGACGAGCAGTACTTC.

This clone was seen a handful of times. The rearrangement joins TRBV7-9 to TRBJ2-3, with a possible D match to TRBD1 (6 bases). Germline V gene lookup returns CDR1 SEHNR and CDR2 FQNEAQ (reference sequence). Trimming stripped 3 bases from V and 1 base from J, with 11 bases between. CDR3 length: 15 amino acids. CDR3 nucleotide sequence: TGTGCCAGCAGCTTCCCATGGGGGCGCACAGATACGCAGTATTTT. Protein sequence: CASSFPWGRTDTQYF.

This chain joins TRBV2 and TRBJ2-7; possible D gene TRBD1, 5 bases. This CDR3 spans 12 amino acids. From germline, CDR1 is SNHLY and CDR2 FYNNEI. Deletions cut 6 bases from V and 5 bases from J, with 11 bases between. In nucleotides, the CDR3 is TGTGCCAGCAGCCCCGACAGTAACGAGCAGTACTTC. Protein product: CASSPDSNEQYF.

The rearrangement links TRBV19 to TRBJ1-2; 9 bases are a match to TRBD1. Germline V gene sequence: CDR1 LNHDA, CDR2 SQIVND (reference sequence). V was clipped by 4 bases and J by 7 bases; unmatched bases: 10. The CDR3 runs to 15 residues. The DNA of the CDR3 is TGTGCCAGTAGTACCCCGGGACAGGGAGGACGTGGCTACACCTTC. Translated, it gives CASSTPGQGGRGYTF.

The chain is built from TRBV7-9 and TRBJ2-2; 13 positions match TRBD2. CDR1 and CDR2 from the germline V gene are SEHNR and FQNEAQ (reference sequence). CDR3 length equals 16 residues. Trimming removed 5 bases from V and 7 bases from J; junction bases left unmatched: 7. The CDR3 is CASSPTSGRVNGELFF. CDR3 coding DNA: TGTGCCAGCAGCCCCACTAGCGGGAGGGTCAACGGGGAGCTGTTTTTT.

The genes are TRBV28 and TRBJ2-2; D unresolved. The CDR3 consists of 16 residues. Deletions cut 7 bases from V and 0 bases from J, with 15 bases between. CDR1 is MDHEN and CDR2 is SYDVKM in the germline V gene. DNA for the CDR3: TGTGCCAGCACCACCTCAGGCCGTCCGAACACCGGGGAGCTGTTTTTT. Its protein product is CASTTSGRPNTGELFF.

This chain connects TRBV7-2 to TRBJ2-5; the D gene is possibly TRBD2 (5 bases). V was trimmed by 1 base and J by 4 bases, leaving 13 bases between them. CDR3 length equals 15 residues. Germline CDR1 reads SGHTA; CDR2 reads FQGNSA. CDR3 amino acids: CASSLGLGSPETQYF. The CDR3 nucleotides read TGTGCCAGCAGCTTAGGGCTAGGGAGTCCAGAGACCCAGTACTTC.

This clone was seen just once. This sequence joins TRBV7-6 and TRBJ2-7; D is possibly TRBD1 (6 bases). With 5 bases removed from V and 0 bases from J, the gap between germline ends came to 20 bases. This CDR3 region has 17 residues. The germline gives CDR1 SGHVS, CDR2 FNYEAQ. Here the CDR3 reads CASSPLRLRGHSYEQYF. Here the CDR3 DNA reads TGTGCCAGCAGCCCCCTTCGCCTCAGGGGCCACTCCTACGAGCAGTACTTC.

V usage is TRBV10-3 and J usage is TRBJ1-3; 7 bases fit TRBD1. Germline CDR1 reads ENHRY; CDR2 reads SYGVKD. V trimming: 4 bases; J trimming: 1 base; junction bases outside the gene matches: 1. CDR3 length: 14 amino acids. CDR3 protein: CAISGTGSGNTIYF. The DNA for the CDR3 is TGTGCCATCAGTGGGACAGGATCTGGAAACACCATATATTTT.

The V call is TRBV27, the J call TRBJ1-1; TRBD1 agrees at 7 bases. This CDR3 spans 13 amino acids. After removal of 4 bases from V and 5 bases from J, the junction contained 4 bases not matched to a gene. Germline loops: CDR1 MNHEY, CDR2 SMNVEV (reference sequence). The CDR3 reads CASSYRGETEAFF. The CDR3 DNA reads as TGTGCCAGCAGTTACAGGGGTGAAACTGAAGCTTTCTTT.

The chain has TRBV9 and TRBJ1-3, with no clear D. V was cut by 0 bases and J by 0 bases, with 13 bases left in between. The CDR3 is 17 amino acids. From germline, CDR1 is SGDLS and CDR2 YYNGEE. This CDR3 is CASSVGISSSSGNTIYF. In nucleotides, the CDR3 is TGTGCCAGCAGCGTAGGAATCAGTAGCAGCTCTGGAAACACCATATATTTT.

This clone was detected a few times. The V call is TRBV7-3, the J call TRBJ2-2, with D possibly TRBD2 on 6 matching bases. With 4 bases removed from V and 3 bases from J, the gap between germline ends came to 15 bases. This CDR3 region has 16 residues. Germline values: CDR1 SGHTA, CDR2 FQGTGA. CDR3 in DNA: TGTGCCAGCAGCTCCCTGGGGGAGGAAGACACCGGGGAGCTGTTTTTT. Translating gives CASSSLGEEDTGELFF.